This T cell receptor (beta chain) came from a study of blood T cell repertoires in COVID-19. About the research overall: T cells, B-cell-depleted T cells, or PBMCs provided the cDNA or gDNA that served as material.

Original processing notes: Estimates of nucleated cell counts were drawn from the amplification of reference gene primers. The repertoire was sequenced with immunoSEQ multiplex PCR; TCRdb's copy has only in-frame clones and lacks some. V, J and clone size reflect that table, while D and trimming were determined from the DNA. The sample has roughly 250,000 clones, 82% seen once. V lost 6 bases to trimming and J lost 5 bases, with 20 bases between them. This CDR3 has 15 residues. The germline CDR1 and CDR2 sequences are SGHNT and YYREEE (reference sequence). This chain connects TRBV5-4 to TRBJ1-1, with D possibly TRBD1 on 5 matching bases. Material: peripheral blood. This sequence originates from a woman aged 55 to 70 with active or convalescent COVID-19. In DNA, the CDR3 is TGTGCCAGCAACACTCGGGGGTTACCCGGGACTGAAGCTTTCTTT. Amino acid sequence: CASNTRGLPGTEAFF.